This T cell receptor beta chain comes out of a study of T-cell reconstitution after alpha-beta-depleted transplantation in children. Preparation of the TCRbeta library involved a method that used unique molecular identifiers. A single record per CDR3 protein comes from TCRdb applying MiXCR to the PCR reads. The sample records a few hundred thousand distinct CDR3 sequences, around 9.1% being singletons. This clonotype occurred many times. This CDR3 spans 13 amino acids. The V gene lost 5 bases and the J gene lost 10 bases, with 12 bases spanning the gap. CDR1 and CDR2 from the germline V gene are SGHTA and FQGNSA.

V is TRBV7-2 and J is TRBJ1-6; no clear D. The receptor was isolated from a boy in the first two years of life with acute myeloid leukemia, due to receive a stem cell transplant. Source: PBMCs, taken before TCRalphabeta/CD19-depleted stem cell transplant. CDR3 coding DNA: TGTGCCAGCAGCCCGTACGATTCGTCACCCCTCCACTTT. Its protein is CASSPYDSSPLHF.